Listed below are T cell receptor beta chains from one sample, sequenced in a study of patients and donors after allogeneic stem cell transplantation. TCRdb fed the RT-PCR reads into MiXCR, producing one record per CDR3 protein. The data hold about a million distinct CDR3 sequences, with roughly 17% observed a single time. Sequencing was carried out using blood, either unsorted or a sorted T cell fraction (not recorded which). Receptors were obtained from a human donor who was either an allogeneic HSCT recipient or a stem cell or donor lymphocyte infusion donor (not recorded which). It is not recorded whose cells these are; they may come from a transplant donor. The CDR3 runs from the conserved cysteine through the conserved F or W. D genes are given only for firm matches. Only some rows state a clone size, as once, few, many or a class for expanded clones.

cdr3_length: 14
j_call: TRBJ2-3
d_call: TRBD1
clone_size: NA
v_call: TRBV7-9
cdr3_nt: TGTGCCAGCAGCTACGGGACAGGGCAAGATACGCAGTATTTT
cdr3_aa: CASSYGTGQDTQYF

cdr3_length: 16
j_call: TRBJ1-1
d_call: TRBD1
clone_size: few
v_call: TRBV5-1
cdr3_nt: TGCGCCAGCAGCTGGGGGACAGGCAGGGGGGACACTGAAGCTTTCTTT
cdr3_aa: CASSWGTGRGDTEAFF

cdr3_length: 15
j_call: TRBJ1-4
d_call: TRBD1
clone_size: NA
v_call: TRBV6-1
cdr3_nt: TGTGCCAGCAGTAGCAGGGGGCCACCTAATGAAAAACTGTTTTTT
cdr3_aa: CASSSRGPPNEKLFF

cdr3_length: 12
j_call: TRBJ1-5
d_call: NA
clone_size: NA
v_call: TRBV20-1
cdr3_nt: TGCAGTGCTAGAGGGCCCAATCAGCCCCAGCATTTT
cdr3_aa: CSARGPNQPQHF

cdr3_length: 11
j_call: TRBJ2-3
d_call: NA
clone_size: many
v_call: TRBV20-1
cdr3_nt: TGCAGTGCTAGAGGCACAGATACGCAGTATTTT
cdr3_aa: CSARGTDTQYF

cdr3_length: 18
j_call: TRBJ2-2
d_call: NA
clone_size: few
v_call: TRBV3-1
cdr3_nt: TGTGCCAGCAGCCAAGACACGTTCGGGCAGGGAGGCACCGGGGAGCTGTTTTTT
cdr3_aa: CASSQDTFGQGGTGELFF

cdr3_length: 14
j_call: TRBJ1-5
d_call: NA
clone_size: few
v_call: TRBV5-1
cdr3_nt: TGCGCCAGCAGCTTGGGGCGACGCAATCAGCCCCAGCATTTT
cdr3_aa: CASSLGRRNQPQHF

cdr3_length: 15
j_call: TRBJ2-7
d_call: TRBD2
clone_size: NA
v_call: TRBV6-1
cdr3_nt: TGTGCCAGCAGGAAGTTTACGGGACTAGCCTACGAGCAGTACTTC
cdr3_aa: CASRKFTGLAYEQYF

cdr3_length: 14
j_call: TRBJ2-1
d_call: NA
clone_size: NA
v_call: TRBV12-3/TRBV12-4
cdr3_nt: TGTGCCAGCAGTTTCCTCCGGCCCTACAATGAGCAGTTCTTC
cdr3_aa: CASSFLRPYNEQFF

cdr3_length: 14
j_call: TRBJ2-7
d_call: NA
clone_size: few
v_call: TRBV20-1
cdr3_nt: TGCAGTGCTAGAGATGGGCAGTCGGTCCGCGAGCAGTACTTC
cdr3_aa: CSARDGQSVREQYF

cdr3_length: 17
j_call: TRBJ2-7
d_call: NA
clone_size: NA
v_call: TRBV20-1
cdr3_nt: TGCAGTGCTAGAGGTTATGGACGCCTCACCCAAGGCTACGAGCAGTACTTC
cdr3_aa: CSARGYGRLTQGYEQYF

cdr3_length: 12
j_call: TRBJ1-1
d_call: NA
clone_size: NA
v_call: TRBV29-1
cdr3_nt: TGCAGCGTAGGACGGGAGGGGACTGAAGCTTTCTTT
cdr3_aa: CSVGREGTEAFF

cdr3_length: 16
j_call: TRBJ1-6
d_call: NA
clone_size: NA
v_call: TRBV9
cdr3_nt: TGTGCCAGCAGCGTAGTAGGGGGAATTCATAATTCACCCCTCCACTTT
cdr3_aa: CASSVVGGIHNSPLHF

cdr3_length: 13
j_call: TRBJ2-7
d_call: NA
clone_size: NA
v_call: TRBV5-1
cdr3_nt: TGCGCCAGCAGTATCCAGAGTAGCTACGAGCAGTACTTC
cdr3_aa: CASSIQSSYEQYF

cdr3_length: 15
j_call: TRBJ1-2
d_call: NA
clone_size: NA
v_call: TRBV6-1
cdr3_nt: TGTGCCAGCAGTCCGACAAGCCGGAATAACTATGGCTACACCTTC
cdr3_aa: CASSPTSRNNYGYTF

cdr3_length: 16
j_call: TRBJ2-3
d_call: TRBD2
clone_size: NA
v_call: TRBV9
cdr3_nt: TGTGCCAGCAGCGTCGAGGGACTAGCGGGCACAGATACGCAGTATTTT
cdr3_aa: CASSVEGLAGTDTQYF

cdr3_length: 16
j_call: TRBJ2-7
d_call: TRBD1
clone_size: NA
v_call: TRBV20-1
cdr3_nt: TGCAGTGCTAGACGTGCTGCGGGCAGGGGGCAACGCGAGCAGTACTTC
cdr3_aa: CSARRAAGRGQREQYF

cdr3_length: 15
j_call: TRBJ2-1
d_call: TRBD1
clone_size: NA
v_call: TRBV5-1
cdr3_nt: TGCGCCAGCGGAACCGGGACAGGGGCTGCGAATGAGCAGTTCTTC
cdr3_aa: CASGTGTGAANEQFF

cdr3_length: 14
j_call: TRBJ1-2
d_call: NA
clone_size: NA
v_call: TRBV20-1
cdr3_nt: TGCAGTGCTAGAGAGACAGATACCTACTATGGCTACACCTTC
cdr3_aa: CSARETDTYYGYTF

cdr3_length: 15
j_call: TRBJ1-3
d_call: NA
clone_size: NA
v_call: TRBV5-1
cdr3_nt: TGCGCCAGCAGCTTGGAAGGGGGGAACGGAAACACCATATATTTT
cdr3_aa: CASSLEGGNGNTIYF

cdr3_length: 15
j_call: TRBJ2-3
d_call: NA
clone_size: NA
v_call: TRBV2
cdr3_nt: TGTGCCAGCAGTGCTTGGGACCCACCCACAGATACGCAGTATTTT
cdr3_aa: CASSAWDPPTDTQYF

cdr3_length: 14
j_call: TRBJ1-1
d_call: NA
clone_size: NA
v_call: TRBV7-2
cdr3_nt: TGTGCCAGCAGCCCGGACGGGGGAGGGGGTGAAGCTTTCTTT
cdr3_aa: CASSPDGGGGEAFF

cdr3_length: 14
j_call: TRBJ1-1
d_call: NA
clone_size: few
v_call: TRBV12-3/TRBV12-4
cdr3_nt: TGTGCCAGCAGGGGCTTTGGAGGGAACACTGAAGCTTTCTTT
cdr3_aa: CASRGFGGNTEAFF

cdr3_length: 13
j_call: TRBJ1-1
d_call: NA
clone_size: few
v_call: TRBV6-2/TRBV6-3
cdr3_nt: TGTGCCAGCAGTTACCGTCCGCCGACTGAAGCTTTCTTT
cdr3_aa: CASSYRPPTEAFF

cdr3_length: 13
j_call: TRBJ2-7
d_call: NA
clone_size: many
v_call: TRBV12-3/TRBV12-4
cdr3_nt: TGTGCCAGCAGTTTGTTACGGTTGGACGAGCAGTACTTC
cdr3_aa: CASSLLRLDEQYF

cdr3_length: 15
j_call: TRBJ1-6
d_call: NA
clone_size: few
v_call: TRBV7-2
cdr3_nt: TGTGCCAGCAGCTCGGCCGGGGTCATTAATTCACCCCTCCACTTT
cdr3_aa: CASSSAGVINSPLHF

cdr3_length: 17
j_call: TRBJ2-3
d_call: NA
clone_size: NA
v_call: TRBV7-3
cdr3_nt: TGTGCCAGCAGCTTAACGAAGGCGGCTAGCGATGATCTTACGCAGTATTTT
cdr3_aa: CASSLTKAASDDLTQYF

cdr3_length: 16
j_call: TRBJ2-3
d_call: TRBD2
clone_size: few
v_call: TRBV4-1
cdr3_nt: TGCGCCAGCAGCCAAGAACTACTAGCGGGTTCAGATACGCAGTATTTT
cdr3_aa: CASSQELLAGSDTQYF

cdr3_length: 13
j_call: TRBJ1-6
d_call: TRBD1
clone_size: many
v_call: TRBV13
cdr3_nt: TGTGCCATCCGGGACAGGGAAGATTCACCCCTCCACTTT
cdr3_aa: CAIRDREDSPLHF